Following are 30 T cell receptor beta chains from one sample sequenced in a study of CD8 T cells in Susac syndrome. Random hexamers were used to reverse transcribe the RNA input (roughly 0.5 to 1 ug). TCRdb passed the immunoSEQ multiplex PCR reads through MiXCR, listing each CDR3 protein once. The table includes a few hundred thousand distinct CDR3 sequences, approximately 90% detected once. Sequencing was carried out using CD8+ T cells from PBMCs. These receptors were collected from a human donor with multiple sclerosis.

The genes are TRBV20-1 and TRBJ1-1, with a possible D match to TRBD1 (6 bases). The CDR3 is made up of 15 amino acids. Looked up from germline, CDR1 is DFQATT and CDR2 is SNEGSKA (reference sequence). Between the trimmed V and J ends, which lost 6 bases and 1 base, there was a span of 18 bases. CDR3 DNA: TGCAGTGCCAGAACTATTTTGACAGGGAACACTGAAGCTTTCTTT. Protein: CSARTILTGNTEAFF.

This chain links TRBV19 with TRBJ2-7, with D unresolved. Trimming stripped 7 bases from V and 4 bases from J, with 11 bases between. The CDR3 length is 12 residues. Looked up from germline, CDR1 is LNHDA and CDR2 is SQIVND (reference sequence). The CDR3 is CASTDSRYEQYF. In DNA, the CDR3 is TGTGCCAGTACCGATAGCAGGTACGAGCAGTACTTC.

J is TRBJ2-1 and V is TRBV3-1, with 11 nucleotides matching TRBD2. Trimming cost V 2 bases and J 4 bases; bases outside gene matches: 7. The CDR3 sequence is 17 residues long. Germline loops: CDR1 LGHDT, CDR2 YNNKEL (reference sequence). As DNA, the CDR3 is TGTGCCAGCAGCCAACCGAATGGGACTAGCGGATACAATGAGCAGTTCTTC. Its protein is CASSQPNGTSGYNEQFF.

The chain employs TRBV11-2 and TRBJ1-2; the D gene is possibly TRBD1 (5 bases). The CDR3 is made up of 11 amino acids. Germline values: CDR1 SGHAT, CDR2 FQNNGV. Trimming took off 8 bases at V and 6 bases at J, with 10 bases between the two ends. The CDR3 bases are TGTGCCAGCGCGGGAGGGGATGGCTACACCTTC. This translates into CASAGGDGYTF.

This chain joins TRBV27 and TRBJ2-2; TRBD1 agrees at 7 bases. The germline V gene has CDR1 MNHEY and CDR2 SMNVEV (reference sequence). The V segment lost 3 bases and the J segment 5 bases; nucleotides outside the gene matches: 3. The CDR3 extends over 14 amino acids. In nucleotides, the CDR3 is TGTGCCAGCAGTTTTGGGACAGAAACCGGGGAGCTGTTTTTT. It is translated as CASSFGTETGELFF.

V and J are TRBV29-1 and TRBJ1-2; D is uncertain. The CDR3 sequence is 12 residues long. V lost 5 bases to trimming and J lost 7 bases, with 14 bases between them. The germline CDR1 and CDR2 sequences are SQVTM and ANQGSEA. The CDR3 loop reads CSVRRVESGYTF. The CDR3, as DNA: TGCAGCGTTAGGAGAGTGGAGTCTGGCTACACCTTC.

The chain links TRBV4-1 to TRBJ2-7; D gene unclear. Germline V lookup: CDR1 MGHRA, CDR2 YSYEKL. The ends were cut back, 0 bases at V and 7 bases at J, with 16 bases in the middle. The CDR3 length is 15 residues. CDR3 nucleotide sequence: TGCGCCAGCAGCCAAGATCGGTTCTCTGGAGTGGAGCAGTACTTC. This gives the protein CASSQDRFSGVEQYF.

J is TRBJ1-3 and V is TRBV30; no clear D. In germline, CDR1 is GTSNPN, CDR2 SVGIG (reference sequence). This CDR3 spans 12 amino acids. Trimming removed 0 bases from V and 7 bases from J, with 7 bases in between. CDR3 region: CAWSVSGNTIYF. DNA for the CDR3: TGTGCCTGGAGTGTATCGGGGAACACCATATATTTT.

CDR3 protein: CAIRTGETDTQYF. The DNA for the CDR3 is TGTGCCATCCGGACAGGGGAAACCGATACGCAGTATTTT. The V gene is TRBV6-1, the J gene TRBJ2-3; 9 bases fit TRBD1. The CDR3 loop spans 13 amino acids. Germline CDR1 and CDR2: MNHNS and SASEGT. After removal of 10 bases from V and 6 bases from J, the junction contained 8 bases not matched to a gene.

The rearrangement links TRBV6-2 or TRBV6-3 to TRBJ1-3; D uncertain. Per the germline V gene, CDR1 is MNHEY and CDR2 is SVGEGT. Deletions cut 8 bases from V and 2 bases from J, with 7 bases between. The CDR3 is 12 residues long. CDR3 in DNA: TGTGCCAGCGGGATACCTGGAAACACCATATATTTT. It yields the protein CASGIPGNTIYF.

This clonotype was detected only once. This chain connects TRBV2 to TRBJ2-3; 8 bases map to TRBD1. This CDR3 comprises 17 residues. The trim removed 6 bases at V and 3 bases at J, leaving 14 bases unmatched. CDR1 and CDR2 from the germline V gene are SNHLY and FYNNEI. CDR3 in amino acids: CASSTDRVNRRTDTQYF. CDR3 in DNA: TGTGCCAGCAGCACGGACAGGGTCAATCGTAGAACAGATACGCAGTATTTT. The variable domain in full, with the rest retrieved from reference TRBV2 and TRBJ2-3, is EPEVTQTPSHQVTQMGQEVILRCVPISNHLYFYWYRQILGQKVEFLVSFYNNEISEKSEIFDDQFSVERPDGSNFTLKIRSTKLEDSAMYFCASSTDRVNRRTDTQYFGPGTRLTVL.

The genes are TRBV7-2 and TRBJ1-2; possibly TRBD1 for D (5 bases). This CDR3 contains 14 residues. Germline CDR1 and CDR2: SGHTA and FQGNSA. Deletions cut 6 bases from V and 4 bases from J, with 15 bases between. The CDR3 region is CASSSSDSFYGYTF. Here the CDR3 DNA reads TGTGCCAGCAGTAGTTCCGACAGCTTCTATGGCTACACCTTC.

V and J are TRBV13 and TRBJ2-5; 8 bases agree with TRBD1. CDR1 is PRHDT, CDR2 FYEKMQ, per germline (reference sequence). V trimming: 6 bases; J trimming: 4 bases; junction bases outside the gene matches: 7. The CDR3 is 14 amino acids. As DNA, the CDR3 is TGTGCCAGCAGTAATCAGGGGGCTCGAGAGACCCAGTACTTC. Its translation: CASSNQGARETQYF.

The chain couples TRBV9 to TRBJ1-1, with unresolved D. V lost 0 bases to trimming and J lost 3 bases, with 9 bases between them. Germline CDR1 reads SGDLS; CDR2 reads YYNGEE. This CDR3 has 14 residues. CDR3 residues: CASSVDLWDTEAFF. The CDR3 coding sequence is TGTGCCAGCAGCGTAGATCTATGGGACACTGAAGCTTTCTTT.

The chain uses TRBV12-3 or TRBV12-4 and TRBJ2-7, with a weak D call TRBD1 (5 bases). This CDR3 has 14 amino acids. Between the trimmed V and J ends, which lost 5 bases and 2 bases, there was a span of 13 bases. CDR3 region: CASSPFTGAYEQYF. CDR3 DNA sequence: TGTGCCAGCAGTCCATTCACAGGAGCCTACGAGCAGTACTTC.

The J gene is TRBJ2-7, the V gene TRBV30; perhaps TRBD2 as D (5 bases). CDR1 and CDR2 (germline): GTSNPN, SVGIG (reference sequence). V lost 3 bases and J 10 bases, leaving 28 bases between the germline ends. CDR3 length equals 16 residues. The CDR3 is CAWSGRGIWFFGLQYF. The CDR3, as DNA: TGTGCCTGGAGCGGCAGAGGGATTTGGTTTTTCGGGCTCCAGTACTTC.

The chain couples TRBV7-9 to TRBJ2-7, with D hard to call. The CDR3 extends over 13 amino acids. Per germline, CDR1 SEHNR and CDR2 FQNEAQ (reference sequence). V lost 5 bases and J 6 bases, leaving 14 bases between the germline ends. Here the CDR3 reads CASSLPSGSEQYF. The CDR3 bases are TGTGCCAGCAGCCTACCCTCGGGTTCCGAGCAGTACTTC.

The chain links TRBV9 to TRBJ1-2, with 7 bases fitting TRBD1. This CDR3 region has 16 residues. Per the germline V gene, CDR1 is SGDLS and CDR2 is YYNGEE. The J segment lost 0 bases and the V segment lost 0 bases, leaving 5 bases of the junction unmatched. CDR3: CASSVAGQASNYGYTF. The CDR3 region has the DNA TGTGCCAGCAGCGTAGCCGGACAGGCCTCTAACTATGGCTACACCTTC. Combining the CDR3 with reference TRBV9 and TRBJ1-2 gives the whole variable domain DSGVTQTPKHLITATGQRVTLRCSPRSGDLSVYWYQQSLDQGLQFLIQYYNGEERAKGNILERFSAQQFPDLHSELNLSSLELGDSALYFCASSVAGQASNYGYTFGSGTRLTVV.

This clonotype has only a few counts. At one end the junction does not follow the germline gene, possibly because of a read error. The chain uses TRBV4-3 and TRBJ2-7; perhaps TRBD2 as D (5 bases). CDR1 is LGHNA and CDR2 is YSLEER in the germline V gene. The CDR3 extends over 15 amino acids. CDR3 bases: TGTGCCAGCAGCCAAGATCGGGGTAGCAGCTACGAGCAGTACTTC. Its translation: CASSQDRGSSYEQYF.

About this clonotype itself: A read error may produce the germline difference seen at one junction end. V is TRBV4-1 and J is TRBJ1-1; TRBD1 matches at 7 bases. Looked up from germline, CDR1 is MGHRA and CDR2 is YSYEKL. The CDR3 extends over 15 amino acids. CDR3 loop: CANSQAGTENTEAFF. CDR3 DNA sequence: TGCGCCAACAGCCAAGCCGGGACAGAGAACACTGAAGCTTTCTTT.

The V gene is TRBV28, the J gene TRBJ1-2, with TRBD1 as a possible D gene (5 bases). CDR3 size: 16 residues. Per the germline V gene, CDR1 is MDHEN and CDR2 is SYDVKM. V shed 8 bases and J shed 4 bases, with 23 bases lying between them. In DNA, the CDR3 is TGTGCCAGCGAGGGACCCACGGACATAAGGACCTATGGCTACACCTTC. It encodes CASEGPTDIRTYGYTF.

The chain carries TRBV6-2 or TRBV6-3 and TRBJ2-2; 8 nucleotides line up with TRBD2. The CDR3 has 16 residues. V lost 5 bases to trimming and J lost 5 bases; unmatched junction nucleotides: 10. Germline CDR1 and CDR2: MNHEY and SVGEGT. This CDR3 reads CASSTTGTSGTGELFF. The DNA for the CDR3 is TGTGCCAGCAGTACCACCGGGACTAGTGGTACCGGGGAGCTGTTTTTT.

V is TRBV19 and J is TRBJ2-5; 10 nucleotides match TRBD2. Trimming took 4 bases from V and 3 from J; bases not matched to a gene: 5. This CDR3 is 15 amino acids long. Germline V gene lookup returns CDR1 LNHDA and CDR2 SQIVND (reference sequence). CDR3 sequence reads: CASSTPGLAEETQYF. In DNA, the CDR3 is TGTGCCAGTAGTACCCCTGGACTAGCGGAAGAGACCCAGTACTTC.

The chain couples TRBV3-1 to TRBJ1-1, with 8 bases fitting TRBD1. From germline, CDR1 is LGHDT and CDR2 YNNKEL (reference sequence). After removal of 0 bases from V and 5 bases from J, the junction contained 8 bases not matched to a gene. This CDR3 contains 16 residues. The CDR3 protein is CASSQEGRDRRTEAFF. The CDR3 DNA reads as TGTGCCAGCAGCCAAGAGGGGAGGGACAGGAGGACTGAAGCTTTCTTT. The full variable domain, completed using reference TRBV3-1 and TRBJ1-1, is DTAVSQTPKYLVTQMGNDKSIKCEQNLGHDTMYWYKQDSKKFLKIMFSYNNKELIINETVPNRFSPKSPDKAHLNLHINSLELGDSAVYFCASSQEGRDRRTEAFFGQGTRLTVV.

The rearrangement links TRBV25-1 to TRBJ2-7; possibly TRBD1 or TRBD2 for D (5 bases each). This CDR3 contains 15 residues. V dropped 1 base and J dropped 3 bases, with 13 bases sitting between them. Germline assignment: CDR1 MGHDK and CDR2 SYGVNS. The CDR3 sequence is CASSEFIGTLYEQYF. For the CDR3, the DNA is TGTGCCAGCAGTGAATTTATAGGGACCCTCTACGAGCAGTACTTC.

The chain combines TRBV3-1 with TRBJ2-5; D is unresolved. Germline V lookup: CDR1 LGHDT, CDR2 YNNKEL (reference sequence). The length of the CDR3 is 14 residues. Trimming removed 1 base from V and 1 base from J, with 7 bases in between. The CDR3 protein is CASSQVTIQETQYF. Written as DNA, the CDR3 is TGTGCCAGCAGCCAAGTTACTATCCAAGAGACCCAGTACTTC.

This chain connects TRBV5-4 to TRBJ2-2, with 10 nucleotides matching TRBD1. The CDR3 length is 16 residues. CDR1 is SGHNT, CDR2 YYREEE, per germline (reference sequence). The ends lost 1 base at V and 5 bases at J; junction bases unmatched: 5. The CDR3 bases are TGTGCCAGCAGCTTGTCCGGGACAGGGGTAACCGGGGAGCTGTTTTTT. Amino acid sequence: CASSLSGTGVTGELFF.

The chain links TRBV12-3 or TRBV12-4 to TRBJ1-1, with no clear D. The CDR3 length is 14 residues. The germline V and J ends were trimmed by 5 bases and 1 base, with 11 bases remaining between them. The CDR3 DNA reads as TGTGCCAGCAGTCCCATCTTTCGGAACACTGAAGCTTTCTTT. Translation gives CASSPIFRNTEAFF.

The CDR3, as DNA: TGTGCCAGCAGTTACTCCGCCCGACTAGCGGGGAACACCGGGGAGCTGTTTTTT. Amino acid sequence: CASSYSARLAGNTGELFF. The chain links TRBV6-5 to TRBJ2-2; 10 bases map to TRBD2. V was clipped by 0 bases and J by 1 base; unmatched bases: 5. From germline, CDR1 is MNHEY and CDR2 SVGAGI. The length of the CDR3 is 18 residues.

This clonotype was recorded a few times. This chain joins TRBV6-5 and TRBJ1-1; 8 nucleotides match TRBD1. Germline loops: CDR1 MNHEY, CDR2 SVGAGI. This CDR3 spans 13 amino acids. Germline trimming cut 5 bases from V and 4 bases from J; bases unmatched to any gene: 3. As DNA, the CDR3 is TGTGCCAGCAGTACTACAGGGGGCACTGAAGCTTTCTTT. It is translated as CASSTTGGTEAFF.